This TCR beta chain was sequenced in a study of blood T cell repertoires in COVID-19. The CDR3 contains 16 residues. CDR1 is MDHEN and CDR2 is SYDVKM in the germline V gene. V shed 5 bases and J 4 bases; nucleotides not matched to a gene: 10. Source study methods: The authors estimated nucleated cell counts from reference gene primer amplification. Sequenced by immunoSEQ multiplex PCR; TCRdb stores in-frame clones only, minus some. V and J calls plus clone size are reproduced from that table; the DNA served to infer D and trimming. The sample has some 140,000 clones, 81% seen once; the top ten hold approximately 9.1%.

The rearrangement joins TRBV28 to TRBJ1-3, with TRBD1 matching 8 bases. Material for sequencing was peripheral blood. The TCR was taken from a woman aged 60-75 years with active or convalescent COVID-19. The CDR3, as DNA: TGTGCCAGCAGTCCCCTCGCGGACAGGGCCGGAAACACCATATATTTT. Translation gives CASSPLADRAGNTIYF.